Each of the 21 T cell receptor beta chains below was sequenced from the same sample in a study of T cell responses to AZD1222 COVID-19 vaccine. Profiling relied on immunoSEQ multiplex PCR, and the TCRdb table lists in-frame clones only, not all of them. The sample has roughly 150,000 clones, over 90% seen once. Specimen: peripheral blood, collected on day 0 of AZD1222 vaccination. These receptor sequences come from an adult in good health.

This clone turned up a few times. The CDR3 coding sequence is TGTGCCAGCAGCGCCAGACAGGGCCATCAGCCCCAGCATTTT. Protein sequence: CASSARQGHQPQHF. The rearrangement uses TRBV2 and TRBJ1-5, with TRBD1 matching 7 bases. J gave up 5 bases and V 6 bases, and 7 bases lay outside the gene matches. CDR3 length equals 14 residues. Germline CDR1 is SNHLY and CDR2 is FYNNEI.

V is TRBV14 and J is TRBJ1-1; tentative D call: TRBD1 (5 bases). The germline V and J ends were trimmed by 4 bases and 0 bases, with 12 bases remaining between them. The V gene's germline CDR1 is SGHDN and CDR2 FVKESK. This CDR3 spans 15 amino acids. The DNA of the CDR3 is TGTGCCAGCAGCCCTCAGGGAGGGGTGAACACTGAAGCTTTCTTT. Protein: CASSPQGGVNTEAFF.

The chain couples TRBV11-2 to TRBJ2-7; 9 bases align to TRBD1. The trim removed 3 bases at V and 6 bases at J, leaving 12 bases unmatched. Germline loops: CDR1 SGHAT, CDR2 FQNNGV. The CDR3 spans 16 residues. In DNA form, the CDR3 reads TGTGCCAGCAGCTTTGGGCCCGGGACAGGGTTCGCCGAGCAGTACTTC. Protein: CASSFGPGTGFAEQYF.

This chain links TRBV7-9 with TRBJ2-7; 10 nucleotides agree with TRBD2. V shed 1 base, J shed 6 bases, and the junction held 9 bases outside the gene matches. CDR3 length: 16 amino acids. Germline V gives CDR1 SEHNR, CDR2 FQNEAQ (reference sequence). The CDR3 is CASSLEASGRNGEQYF. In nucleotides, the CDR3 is TGTGCCAGCAGCTTAGAGGCTAGCGGGAGAAACGGCGAGCAGTACTTC.

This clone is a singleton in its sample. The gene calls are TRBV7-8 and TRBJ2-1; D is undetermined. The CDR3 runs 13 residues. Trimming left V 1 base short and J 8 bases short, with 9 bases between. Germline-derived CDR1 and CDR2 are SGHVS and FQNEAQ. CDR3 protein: CASSLGGWDEQFF. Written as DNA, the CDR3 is TGTGCCAGCAGCTTAGGTGGGTGGGATGAGCAGTTCTTC.

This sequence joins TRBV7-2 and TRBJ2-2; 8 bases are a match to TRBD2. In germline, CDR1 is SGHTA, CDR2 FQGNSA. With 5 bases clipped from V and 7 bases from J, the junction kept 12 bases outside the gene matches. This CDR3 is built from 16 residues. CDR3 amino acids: CASSPNQAGAGGELFF. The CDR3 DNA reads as TGTGCCAGCAGCCCGAACCAAGCGGGAGCTGGCGGGGAGCTGTTTTTT.

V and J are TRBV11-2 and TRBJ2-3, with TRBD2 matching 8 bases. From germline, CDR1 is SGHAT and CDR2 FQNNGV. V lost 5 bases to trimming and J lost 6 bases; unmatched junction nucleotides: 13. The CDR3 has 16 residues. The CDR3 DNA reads TGTGCCAGCAGCGGGAGTAGCGGGATGGGGGGGGATACGCAGTATTTT. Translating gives CASSGSSGMGGDTQYF.

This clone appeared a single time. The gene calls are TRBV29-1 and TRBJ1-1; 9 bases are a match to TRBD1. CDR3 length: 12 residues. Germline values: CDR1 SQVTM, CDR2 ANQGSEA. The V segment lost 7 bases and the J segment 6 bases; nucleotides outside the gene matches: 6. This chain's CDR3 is CSEGTGLAEAFF. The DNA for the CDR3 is TGCAGCGAAGGGACAGGGCTAGCTGAAGCTTTCTTT. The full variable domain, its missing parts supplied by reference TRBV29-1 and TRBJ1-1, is SAVISQKPSRDICQRGTSLTIQCQVDSQVTMMFWYRQQPGQSLTLIATANQGSEATYESGFVIDKFPISRPNLTFSTLTVSNMSPEDSSIYLCSEGTGLAEAFFGQGTRLTVV.

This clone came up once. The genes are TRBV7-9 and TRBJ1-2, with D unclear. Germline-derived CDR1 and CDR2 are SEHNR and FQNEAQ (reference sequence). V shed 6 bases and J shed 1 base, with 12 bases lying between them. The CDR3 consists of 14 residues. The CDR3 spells CASRSTEINYGYTF. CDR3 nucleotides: TGTGCCAGCAGGTCTACCGAGATTAACTATGGCTACACCTTC.

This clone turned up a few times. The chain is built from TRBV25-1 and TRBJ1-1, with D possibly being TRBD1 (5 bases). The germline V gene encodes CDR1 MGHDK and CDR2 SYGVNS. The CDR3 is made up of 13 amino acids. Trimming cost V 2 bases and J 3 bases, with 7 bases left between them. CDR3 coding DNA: TGTGCCAGCAGTGAAACCAGGGACACTGAAGCTTTCTTT. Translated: CASSETRDTEAFF.

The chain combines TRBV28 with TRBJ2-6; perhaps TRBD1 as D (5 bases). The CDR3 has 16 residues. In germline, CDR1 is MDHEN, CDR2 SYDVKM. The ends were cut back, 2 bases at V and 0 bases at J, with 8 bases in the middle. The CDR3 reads CASSLTGSSGANVLTF. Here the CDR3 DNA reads TGTGCCAGCAGTTTAACAGGAAGCTCTGGGGCCAACGTCCTGACTTTC. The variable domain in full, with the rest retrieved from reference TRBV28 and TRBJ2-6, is DVKVTQSSRYLVKRTGEKVFLECVQDMDHENMFWYRQDPGLGLRLIYFSYDVKMKEKGDIPEGYSVSREKKERFSLILESASTNQTSMYLCASSLTGSSGANVLTFGAGSRLTVL.

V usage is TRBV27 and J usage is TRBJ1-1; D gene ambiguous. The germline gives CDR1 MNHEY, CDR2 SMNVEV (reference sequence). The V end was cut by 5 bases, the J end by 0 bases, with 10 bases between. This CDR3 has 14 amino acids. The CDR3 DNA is TGTGCCAGCAGTACCAGACAAATGAACACTGAAGCTTTCTTT. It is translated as CASSTRQMNTEAFF.

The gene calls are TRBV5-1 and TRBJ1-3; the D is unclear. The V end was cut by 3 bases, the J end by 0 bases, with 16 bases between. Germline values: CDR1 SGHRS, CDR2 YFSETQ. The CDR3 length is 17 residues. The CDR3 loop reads CASSSFGIANSGNTIYF. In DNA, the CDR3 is TGCGCCAGCAGCTCCTTCGGGATTGCCAACTCTGGAAACACCATATATTTT.

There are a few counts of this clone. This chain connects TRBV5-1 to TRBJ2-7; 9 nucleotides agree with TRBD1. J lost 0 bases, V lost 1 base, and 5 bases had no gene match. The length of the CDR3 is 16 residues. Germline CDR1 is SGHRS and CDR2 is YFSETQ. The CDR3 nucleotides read TGCGCCAGCAGCTTGCAGGGACAGGGAATCTCCTACGAGCAGTACTTC. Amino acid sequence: CASSLQGQGISYEQYF.

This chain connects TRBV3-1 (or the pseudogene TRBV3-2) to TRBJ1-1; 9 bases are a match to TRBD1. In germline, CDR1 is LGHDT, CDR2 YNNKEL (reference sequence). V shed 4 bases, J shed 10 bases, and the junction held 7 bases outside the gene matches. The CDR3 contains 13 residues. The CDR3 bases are TGTGCCAGCAGCCTCGGGGACAGGGCGGGAGCTTTCTTT. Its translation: CASSLGDRAGAFF.

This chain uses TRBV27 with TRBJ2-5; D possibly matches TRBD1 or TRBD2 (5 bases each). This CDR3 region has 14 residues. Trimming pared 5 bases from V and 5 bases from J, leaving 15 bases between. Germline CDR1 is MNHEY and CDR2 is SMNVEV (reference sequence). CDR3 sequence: CASSPGTNFETQYF. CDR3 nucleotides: TGTGCCAGCAGTCCAGGGACCAATTTCGAGACCCAGTACTTC.

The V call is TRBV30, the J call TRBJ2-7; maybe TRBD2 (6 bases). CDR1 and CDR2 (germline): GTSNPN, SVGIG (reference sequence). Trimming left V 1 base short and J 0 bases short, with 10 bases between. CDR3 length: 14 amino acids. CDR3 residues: CAWSALAISYEQYF. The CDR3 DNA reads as TGTGCCTGGAGTGCACTAGCTATCTCCTACGAGCAGTACTTC.

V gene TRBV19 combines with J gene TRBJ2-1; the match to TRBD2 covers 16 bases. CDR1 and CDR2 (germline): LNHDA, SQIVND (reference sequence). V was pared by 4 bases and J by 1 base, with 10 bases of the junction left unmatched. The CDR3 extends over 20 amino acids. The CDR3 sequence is CASSTNPGLAGGLSYNEQFF. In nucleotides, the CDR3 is TGTGCCAGTAGTACCAACCCGGGACTAGCGGGAGGGCTTTCCTACAATGAGCAGTTCTTC.

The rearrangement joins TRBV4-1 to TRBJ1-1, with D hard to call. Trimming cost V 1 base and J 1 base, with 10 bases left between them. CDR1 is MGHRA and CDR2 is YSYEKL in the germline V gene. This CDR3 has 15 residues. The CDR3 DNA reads TGCGCCAGCAGCCAAGCATTAGGAGCGAACACTGAAGCTTTCTTT. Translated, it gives CASSQALGANTEAFF.

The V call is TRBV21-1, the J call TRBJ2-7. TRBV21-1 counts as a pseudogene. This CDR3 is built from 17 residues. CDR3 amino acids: CASSLGAPTGEGFEQYF. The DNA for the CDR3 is TGTGCCAGCAGCCTCGGGGCCCCCACAGGGGAGGGGTTCGAGCAGTACTTC.

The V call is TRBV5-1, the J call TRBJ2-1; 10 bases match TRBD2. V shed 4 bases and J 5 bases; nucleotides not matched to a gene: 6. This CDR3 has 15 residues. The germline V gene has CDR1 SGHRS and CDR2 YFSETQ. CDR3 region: CASSLLAGENNEQFF. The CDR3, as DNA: TGCGCCAGCAGCCTTCTAGCGGGAGAAAACAATGAGCAGTTCTTC. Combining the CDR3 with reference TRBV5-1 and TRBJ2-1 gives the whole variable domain KAGVTQTPRYLIKTRGQQVTLSCSPISGHRSVSWYQQTPGQGLQFLFEYFSETQRNKGNFPGRFSGRQFSNSRSEMNVSTLELGDSALYLCASSLLAGENNEQFFGPGTRLTVL.